These T cell receptor beta chains were read from a single sample in a study of blood T cell repertoires in COVID-19. Method: immunoSEQ multiplex PCR; TCRdb's copy keeps in-frame clones and lacks some. The sample lists around 9,900 clones, roughly 72% occurring once. The sample was peripheral blood. These receptors all stem from a human donor in a cohort sampled during active COVID-19. CDR3s include the opening cysteine and the closing phenylalanine or tryptophan. Fields, in order: clone size, D gene, J gene, V gene, CDR3 protein, CDR3 DNA. The D gene is left open where the match is weak. The size of a clone is reported for some rows only, either as once, few or many, or as a class for expanded clones.

.	.	TRBJ1-4	TRBV21-1	CASSKARGADEKLFF	TGTGCCAGCAGCAAAGCGCGGGGGGCTGATGAAAAACTGTTTTTT
.	.	TRBJ1-6	TRBV27	CASSLSPVRNSPLHF	TGTGCCAGCAGTTTATCGCCAGTCCGTAATTCACCCCTCCACTTT
.	TRBD1	TRBJ1-5	TRBV20-1	CSASAPGTGVFQPQHF	TGCAGTGCTAGTGCACCCGGGACAGGGGTTTTCCAGCCCCAGCATTTT
once	TRBD2	TRBJ2-3	TRBV3-1/TRBV3-2	CASSQGGGLANTDTQYF	TGTGCCAGCAGCCAAGGAGGGGGACTAGCAAACACAGATACGCAGTATTTT
.	.	TRBJ2-7	TRBV5-1	CASSHANGGYEQYF	TGCGCCAGCTCTCACGCCAATGGCGGCTACGAGCAGTACTTC
.	.	TRBJ2-5	TRBV20-1	CSAQGQETQYF	TGCAGTGCCCAGGGCCAAGAGACCCAGTACTTC
.	.	TRBJ1-4	TRBV11-2	CASSFRETARNEKLFF	TGTGCCAGCAGCTTCAGAGAGACAGCCCGTAATGAAAAACTGTTTTTT
.	TRBD1	TRBJ1-5	TRBV19	CASSKLAGGLNQPQHF	TGTGCCAGTAGTAAGCTGGCAGGGGGCCTCAATCAGCCCCAGCATTTT
.	.	TRBJ2-7	TRBV6-6	CASRSPRGQGSYEQYF	TGTGCCAGCAGATCACCTAGGGGTCAAGGGTCCTACGAGCAGTACTTC
once	TRBD1	TRBJ1-2	TRBV28	CASSVTGGFGYTF	TGTGCCAGCAGTGTAACAGGGGGCTTTGGCTACACCTTC
few	.	TRBJ2-3	TRBV11-3	CASSTRSGARTDTQYF	TGTGCCAGCAGCACCCGTTCAGGGGCTCGCACAGATACGCAGTATTTT
.	.	TRBJ1-1	TRBV28	CASSGRGSTEAFF	TGTGCCAGCAGCGGCCGCGGGTCGACTGAAGCTTTCTTT
.	.	TRBJ1-5	TRBV19	CASTDRGGIINQPQHF	TGTGCCAGTACCGATAGGGGGGGGATTATCAATCAGCCCCAGCATTTT
.	TRBD2	TRBJ2-1	TRBV5-1	CASSLAIIPAGGQSYNEQFF	TGCGCCAGCAGCTTGGCCATCATACCAGCGGGGGGTCAGTCCTACAATGAGCAGTTCTTC
once	.	TRBJ2-3	TRBV21-1	CASSKAGTGQGGDTQYF	TGTGCCAGCAGCAAAGCGGGCACGGGACAGGGTGGAGATACGCAGTATTTT
.	.	TRBJ1-1	TRBV28	CASSLYRAEAFF	TGTGCCAGCAGTTTATACAGGGCTGAAGCTTTCTTT
.	TRBD1	TRBJ2-2	TRBV27	CASSTDRVDTGELFF	TGTGCCAGCAGTACGGACAGGGTGGACACCGGGGAGCTGTTTTTT
.	.	TRBJ1-5	TRBV19	CASSTGQPSHQPQHF	TGTGCCAGTAGTACCGGACAGCCAAGCCATCAGCCCCAGCATTTT
.	.	TRBJ1-6	TRBV5-8	CASSETLSSYNSPLHF	TGTGCCAGCAGCGAGACACTTAGCTCCTATAATTCACCCCTCCACTTT
.	.	TRBJ2-7	TRBV6-5	CASSAPSTDPYGYF	TGTGCCAGCTCAGCACCGTCAACAGACCCCTACGGGTACTTC
.	TRBD1	TRBJ1-4	TRBV19	CASSIRGRNEKLFF	TGTGCCAGTAGTATTAGGGGGCGGAATGAAAAACTGTTTTTT
.	.	TRBJ2-7	TRBV7-2	CASRFLGGDRSYEQYF	TGTGCCAGCCGTTTTTTAGGAGGGGACCGTAGTTACGAGCAGTACTTC
few	TRBD1	TRBJ2-7	TRBV19	CASSLTTGTGGEQYF	TGTGCCAGTAGTTTAACAACCGGGACAGGGGGCGAGCAGTACTTC
.	TRBD1	TRBJ1-5	TRBV2	CASTRDRIDNQPQHF	TGTGCCAGCACCAGGGACAGAATAGACAATCAGCCCCAGCATTTT
.	TRBD1	TRBJ1-1	TRBV29-1	CSVEGQGSPEAFF	TGCAGCGTTGAAGGACAGGGCTCGCCTGAAGCTTTCTTT
once	TRBD1	TRBJ1-2	TRBV5-4	CASSLGGQGDYGYTF	TGTGCCAGCAGCTTGGGGGGACAGGGTGACTATGGCTACACCTTC
.	.	TRBJ1-2	TRBV7-2	CASSLGQFNYGYTF	TGTGCCAGCAGCTTAGGACAGTTTAACTATGGCTACACCTTC
.	.	TRBJ1-5	TRBV19	CASSIQRGVEGNQPQHF	TGTGCCAGTAGTATCCAGCGGGGGGTTGAGGGCAATCAGCCCCAGCATTTT
few	.	TRBJ2-7	TRBV6-6	CASSYYPGADYEQYF	TGTGCCAGCAGTTACTATCCAGGGGCAGACTACGAGCAGTACTTC
.	.	TRBJ2-2	TRBV28	CASSLRLGRATSTGELFF	TGTGCCAGCAGTTTAAGGTTGGGCAGGGCTACGAGCACCGGGGAGCTGTTTTTT
.	.	TRBJ2-2	TRBV7-9	CASSWGVMAGELFF	TGTGCCAGCAGCTGGGGAGTAATGGCAGGGGAGCTGTTTTTT
.	.	TRBJ1-3	TRBV2	CASSEPRSGNTIYF	TGTGCCAGCAGTGAGCCGCGGTCCGGAAACACCATATATTTT
.	TRBD2	TRBJ2-5	TRBV2	CASSAGTSSKETQYF	TGTGCCAGCAGTGCCGGGACTAGCTCAAAAGAGACCCAGTACTTC
.	TRBD2	TRBJ2-1	TRBV11-3	CASSSPGGGHNEQFF	TGTGCCAGCAGCTCCCCTGGCGGGGGTCACAATGAGCAGTTCTTC
.	TRBD2	TRBJ2-1	TRBV19	CASSRIPGLSYNEQFF	TGTGCCAGTAGTCGCATACCGGGACTATCCTACAATGAGCAGTTCTTC
few	.	TRBJ1-2	TRBV7-9	CASSPTAQANYGYTF	TGTGCCAGCAGCCCCACAGCCCAAGCTAACTATGGCTACACCTTC
once	.	TRBJ2-2	TRBV7-9	CASSLVRILKTGELFF	TGTGCCAGCAGCTTAGTCCGAATACTAAAGACCGGGGAGCTGTTTTTT
once	TRBD1	TRBJ2-5	TRBV28	CASGPPGDRGRSETQYF	TGTGCCAGCGGACCACCTGGGGACAGGGGGCGCTCAGAGACCCAGTACTTC
.	.	TRBJ1-1	TRBV12-3/TRBV12-4	CASSLSENTEAFF	TGTGCCAGCAGCCTCAGTGAAAACACTGAAGCTTTCTTT
.	TRBD1	TRBJ2-7	TRBV6-5	CASTRDRGYEQYF	TGTGCCAGCACCCGGGACAGGGGCTACGAGCAGTACTTC
.	TRBD1	TRBJ2-7	TRBV2	CASGRQGPYEQYF	TGTGCCAGCGGAAGACAGGGCCCCTACGAGCAGTACTTC
few	.	TRBJ2-1	TRBV24-1	CATSRGQNNEQFF	TGTGCCACCAGCAGGGGCCAAAACAATGAGCAGTTCTTC
once	TRBD2	TRBJ2-3	TRBV10-1	CASSDGGGGLGADTQYF	TGCGCCAGCAGTGATGGTGGCGGGGGTTTAGGGGCAGATACGCAGTATTTT
.	TRBD1	TRBJ1-2	TRBV4-1	CASSRSGTGEGPGYTF	TGCGCCAGCAGCCGAAGCGGGACAGGGGAAGGGCCTGGCTACACCTTC
.	TRBD1	TRBJ2-7	TRBV10-3	CAIRGTGDSYEQYF	TGTGCCATCAGAGGGACAGGAGATTCCTACGAGCAGTACTTC
.	.	TRBJ2-5	TRBV7-3	CASSPQGVGTQYF	TGTGCCAGCAGCCCCCAGGGTGTCGGGACCCAGTACTTC
.	.	TRBJ2-7	TRBV5-1	CASSVGPGNEQYF	TGCGCCAGCAGCGTTGGGCCGGGAAACGAGCAGTACTTC
hyperexpanded	.	TRBJ1-5	TRBV5-1	CASSLEGAGYQPQHF	TGCGCCAGCAGCTTGGAAGGGGCTGGTTATCAGCCCCAGCATTTT
.	TRBD1	TRBJ2-2	TRBV6-5	CASRWTGGSGELFF	TGTGCCAGCAGATGGACAGGGGGCAGCGGGGAGCTGTTTTTT
.	TRBD2	TRBJ2-7	TRBV4-2	CASSQDPAGGIPRYEQYF	TGTGCCAGCAGCCAAGATCCAGCGGGGGGCATCCCCCGCTACGAGCAGTACTTC
.	.	TRBJ2-7	TRBV23-1	CASGLRDSAILYEQYF	TGCGCCAGCGGGCTGCGGGATTCCGCTATCCTCTACGAGCAGTACTTC